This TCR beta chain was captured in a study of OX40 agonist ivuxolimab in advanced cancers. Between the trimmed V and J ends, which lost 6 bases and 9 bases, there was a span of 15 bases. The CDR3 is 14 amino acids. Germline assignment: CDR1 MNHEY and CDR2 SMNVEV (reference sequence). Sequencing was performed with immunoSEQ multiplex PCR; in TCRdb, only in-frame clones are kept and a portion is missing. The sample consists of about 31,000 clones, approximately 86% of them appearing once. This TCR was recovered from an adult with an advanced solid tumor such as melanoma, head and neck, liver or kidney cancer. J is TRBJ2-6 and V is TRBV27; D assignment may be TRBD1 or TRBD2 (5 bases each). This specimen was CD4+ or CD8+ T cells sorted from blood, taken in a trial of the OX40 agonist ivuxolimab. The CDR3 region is CASSAWGSDNVLTF. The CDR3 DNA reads TGTGCCAGCAGCGCTTGGGGGTCGGACAACGTCCTGACTTTC.